The entry below gives a single T cell receptor (beta chain) sequence along with its context. The sample comes from a study of blood T cell repertoires in COVID-19. Looking at the study overall: Whether acute or convalescent, the COVID-19 samples came from the United States, Italy and Spain.

How the authors handled the data: How many nucleated cells were present was estimated from reference gene primer amplification. The data were produced by immunoSEQ multiplex PCR, yet TCRdb's version contains in-frame clones alone and is incomplete. That table furnishes V, J and clone size, whereas the DNA furnished D and trimming. Among some 250,000 clones listed, around 86% were seen once. CDR1 and CDR2 from the germline V gene are LGHNA and YNFKEQ. This CDR3 has 15 amino acids. Unmatched junction bases numbered 5, after V lost 2 bases and J lost 9 bases. The TCR originated in an older woman with active or convalescent COVID-19. The sequenced material came from peripheral blood. This chain uses TRBV4-2 with TRBJ1-6; 9 bases align to TRBD1. CDR3 protein: CASSQPDRGVSPLHF. The CDR3 coding sequence is TGTGCCAGCAGCCAACCGGACAGGGGAGTTTCACCCCTCCACTTT.